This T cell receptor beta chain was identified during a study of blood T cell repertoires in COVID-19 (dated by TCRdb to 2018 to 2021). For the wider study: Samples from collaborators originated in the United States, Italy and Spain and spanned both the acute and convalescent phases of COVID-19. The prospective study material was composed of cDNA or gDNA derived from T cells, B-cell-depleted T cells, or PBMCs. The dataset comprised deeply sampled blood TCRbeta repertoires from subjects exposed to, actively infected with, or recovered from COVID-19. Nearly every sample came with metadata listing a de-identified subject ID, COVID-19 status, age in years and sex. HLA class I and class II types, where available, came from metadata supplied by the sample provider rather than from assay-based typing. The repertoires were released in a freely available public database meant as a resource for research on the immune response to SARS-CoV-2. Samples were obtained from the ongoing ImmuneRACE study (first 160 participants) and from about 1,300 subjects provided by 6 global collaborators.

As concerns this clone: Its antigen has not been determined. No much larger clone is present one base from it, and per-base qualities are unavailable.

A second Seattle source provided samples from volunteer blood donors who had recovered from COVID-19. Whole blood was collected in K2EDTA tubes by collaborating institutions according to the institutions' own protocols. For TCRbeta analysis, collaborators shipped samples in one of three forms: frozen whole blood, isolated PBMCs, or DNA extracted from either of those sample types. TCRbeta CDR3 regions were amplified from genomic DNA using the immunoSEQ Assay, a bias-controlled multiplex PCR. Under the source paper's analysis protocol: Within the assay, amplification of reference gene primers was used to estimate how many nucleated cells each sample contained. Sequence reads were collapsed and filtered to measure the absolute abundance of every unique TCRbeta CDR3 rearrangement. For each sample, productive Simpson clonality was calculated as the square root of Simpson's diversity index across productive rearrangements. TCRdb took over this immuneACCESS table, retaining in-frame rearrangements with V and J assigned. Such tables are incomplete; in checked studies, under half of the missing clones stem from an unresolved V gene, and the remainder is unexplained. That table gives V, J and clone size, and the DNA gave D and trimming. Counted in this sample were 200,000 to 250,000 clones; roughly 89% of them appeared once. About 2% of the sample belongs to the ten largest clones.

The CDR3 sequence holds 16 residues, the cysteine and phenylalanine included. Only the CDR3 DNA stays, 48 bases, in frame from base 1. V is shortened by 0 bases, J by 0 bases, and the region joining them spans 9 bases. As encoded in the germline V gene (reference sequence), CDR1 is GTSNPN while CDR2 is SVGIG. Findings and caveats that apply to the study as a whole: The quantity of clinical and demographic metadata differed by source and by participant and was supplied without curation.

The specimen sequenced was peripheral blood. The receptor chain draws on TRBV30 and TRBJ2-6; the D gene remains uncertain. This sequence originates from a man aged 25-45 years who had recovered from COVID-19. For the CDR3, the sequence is CAWSVSTASGANVLTF. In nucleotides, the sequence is TGTGCCTGGAGTGTATCGACTGCCTCTGGGGCCAACGTCCTGACTTTC.